This record looks at one TCR beta chain sequence and its context. The antigen remains undetermined. The source of the sample is a study of beta chain features in type 1 diabetes. Study-wide background: Comparable age, gender and cell yields were observed in patients relative to healthy donors. Study findings and constraints: Within each of all four CD4+ subsets, Type 1 diabetes patients had TCRB CDR3s that were moderately but significantly shorter. Individuals with type 1 diabetes displayed fewer insertions and more deletions at VDJ junctions. HLA effects on TCRB rearrangement stayed unresolved here.

The CDR3 runs to 16 residues. V was clipped by 0 bases and J by 4 bases, with 14 bases between them. Per germline, CDR1 MNHNY and CDR2 SVGAGI (reference sequence). The study reverse transcribed the entire isolated RNA, so it sequenced expressed TCRB transcripts. The data were produced by immunoSEQ multiplex PCR, yet TCRdb's version contains in-frame clones alone and is incomplete. The data contain approximately 400,000 clones, roughly 15% of them seen just once; the ten biggest clones take up more than 0.015%. The origin of this receptor is a young woman in good health. V gene TRBV6-6 combines with J gene TRBJ2-3; possibly TRBD2 for D (6 bases). Sequenced input: naive CD4+ T cells from blood. The CDR3 protein is CASSYSIAGLADTQYF. CDR3 coding DNA: TGTGCCAGCAGTTACTCGATTGCGGGACTTGCAGATACGCAGTATTTT.